Listed below are T cell receptor beta chains from one sample, sequenced in a study of T cells in Graves' hyperthyroidism and ophthalmopathy. From the multiplex PCR reads, TCRdb called clonotypes with MiXCR, one entry per CDR3 protein. The table shows hundreds of thousands of distinct CDR3 sequences, with roughly 17% occurring only once. The sample taken for sequencing was blood. The source of these receptors is a woman in her twenties or thirties with Graves' hyperthyroidism. The CDR3 runs from the conserved cysteine through the conserved F or W. Each record gives: J gene, V gene, clone size, D gene, CDR3 length, CDR3 protein, CDR3 DNA. D genes are given only for firm matches. Clone sizes are given selectively: once, few, many, or a class where the clone is expanded.

J: TRBJ2-1
V: TRBV7-3
size: many
D: TRBD2
length: 14
CDR3: CASSRGTSGDEQFF
DNA: TGTGCCAGCAGCCGAGGGACTAGCGGGGATGAGCAGTTCTTC

J: TRBJ2-1
V: TRBV7-2
size: many
D: NA
length: 15
CDR3: CASSLYSGNQDEQFF
DNA: TGTGCCAGCAGCTTATATTCGGGGAATCAGGATGAGCAGTTCTTC

J: TRBJ1-4
V: TRBV7-8
size: few
D: NA
length: 15
CDR3: CASSLVSRGDEKLFF
DNA: TGTGCCAGCAGCTTAGTTTCCAGGGGAGACGAAAAACTGTTTTTT

J: TRBJ2-7
V: TRBV20-1
size: NA
D: TRBD1
length: 18
CDR3: CSARPPWTRTGKHYEQYF
DNA: TGCAGTGCTAGACCCCCCTGGACCCGGACAGGAAAACACTACGAGCAGTACTTC

J: TRBJ2-4
V: TRBV27
size: many
D: NA
length: 17
CDR3: CASTPELASLAKNIQYF
DNA: TGTGCCAGCACCCCCGAGTTAGCATCCCTAGCCAAAAACATTCAGTACTTC

J: TRBJ2-7
V: TRBV2
size: many
D: NA
length: 15
CDR3: CASSERRQGMYEQYF
DNA: TGTGCCAGCAGTGAACGGAGGCAGGGGATGTACGAGCAGTACTTC

J: TRBJ2-7
V: TRBV30
size: NA
D: NA
length: 15
CDR3: CAWSGTTTRPYEQYF
DNA: TGTGCCTGGAGTGGAACGACGACGAGGCCGTACGAGCAGTACTTC

J: TRBJ2-1
V: TRBV29-1
size: few
D: NA
length: 11
CDR3: CSVALQAEQFF
DNA: TGCAGCGTTGCACTTCAGGCCGAGCAGTTCTTC

J: TRBJ1-5
V: TRBV9
size: NA
D: TRBD1
length: 15
CDR3: CASSGGQGFNQPQHF
DNA: TGTGCCAGCAGCGGGGGACAGGGGTTCAATCAGCCCCAGCATTTT

J: TRBJ2-1
V: TRBV6-5
size: many
D: TRBD2
length: 15
CDR3: CASSYDAGGNNEQFF
DNA: TGTGCCAGCAGTTACGACGCGGGAGGGAACAATGAGCAGTTCTTC

J: TRBJ2-7
V: TRBV6-1
size: many
D: TRBD2
length: 13
CDR3: CASNGLAGNEQYF
DNA: TGTGCCAGCAACGGGCTAGCGGGGAACGAGCAGTACTTC

J: TRBJ1-5
V: TRBV6-2/TRBV6-3
size: NA
D: NA
length: 17
CDR3: CASSYSRRQGTNQPQHF
DNA: TGTGCCAGCAGTTACTCGAGGAGGCAGGGGACTAATCAGCCCCAGCATTTT

J: TRBJ2-6
V: TRBV7-3
size: NA
D: NA
length: 17
CDR3: CASSSPVGGPGANVLTF
DNA: TGTGCCAGCAGCTCCCCGGTTGGGGGGCCGGGGGCCAACGTCCTGACTTTC

J: TRBJ1-5
V: TRBV27
size: many
D: NA
length: 14
CDR3: CASRQVYSNQPQHF
DNA: TGTGCCAGCAGACAGGTTTATAGCAATCAGCCCCAGCATTTT

J: TRBJ1-5
V: TRBV2
size: many
D: TRBD1
length: 13
CDR3: CARGGQDGQPQHF
DNA: TGTGCCAGGGGGGGACAGGACGGTCAGCCCCAGCATTTT

J: TRBJ1-5
V: TRBV27
size: few
D: NA
length: 13
CDR3: CASSRQVNQPQHF
DNA: TGTGCCAGCAGTCGACAGGTCAATCAGCCCCAGCATTTT

J: TRBJ2-7
V: TRBV5-6
size: NA
D: NA
length: 15
CDR3: CASSSSAGGNYEQYF
DNA: TGTGCCAGCAGTTCCTCGGCAGGGGGGAATTACGAGCAGTACTTC

J: TRBJ2-1
V: TRBV6-2/TRBV6-3
size: many
D: NA
length: 12
CDR3: CASSYQYNEQFF
DNA: TGTGCCAGCAGTTACCAATACAATGAGCAGTTCTTC

J: TRBJ1-1
V: TRBV5-1
size: once
D: NA
length: 12
CDR3: CASSLDREKAFF
DNA: TGCGCCAGCAGCTTGGATCGCGAGAAAGCTTTCTTT

J: TRBJ2-5
V: TRBV19
size: NA
D: TRBD2
length: 15
CDR3: CASSTAGGLLETQYF
DNA: TGTGCCAGTAGTACGGCGGGAGGGCTTCTGGAGACCCAGTACTTC

J: TRBJ2-2
V: TRBV14
size: many
D: TRBD1
length: 18
CDR3: CASSQDPRQGMTTGELFF
DNA: TGTGCCAGCAGCCAAGATCCGAGACAGGGTATGACGACCGGGGAGCTGTTTTTT

J: TRBJ1-1
V: TRBV11-2
size: NA
D: TRBD1
length: 15
CDR3: CASSFIRQGPTEAFF
DNA: TGTGCCAGCAGCTTTATCCGACAGGGCCCCACTGAAGCTTTCTTT

J: TRBJ2-7
V: TRBV7-3
size: many
D: NA
length: 14
CDR3: CASSLGGLIDEQYF
DNA: TGTGCCAGCAGCTTGGGGGGGCTAATTGACGAGCAGTACTTC

J: TRBJ2-3
V: TRBV11-3
size: many
D: NA
length: 15
CDR3: CASSFWGASTDTQYF
DNA: TGTGCCAGCAGCTTCTGGGGGGCAAGCACAGATACGCAGTATTTT

J: TRBJ1-2
V: TRBV4-3
size: NA
D: NA
length: 14
CDR3: CASSQDSGGYGYTF
DNA: TGCGCCAGCAGCCAAGACTCAGGAGGCTATGGCTACACCTTC

J: TRBJ1-1
V: TRBV14
size: NA
D: TRBD1
length: 17
CDR3: CASSSDKDGTGNTQAFF
DNA: TGTGCCAGCAGCTCAGATAAAGACGGGACAGGGAACACTCAAGCTTTCTTT

J: TRBJ2-7
V: TRBV5-1
size: many
D: TRBD1
length: 15
CDR3: CASSFEGRGLNEQYF
DNA: TGCGCCAGCAGCTTTGAAGGCAGGGGGTTAAACGAGCAGTACTTC

J: TRBJ2-1
V: TRBV27
size: many
D: TRBD2
length: 16
CDR3: CASKTTIAGPYNEQFF
DNA: TGTGCCAGCAAGACTACCATAGCGGGCCCCTACAATGAGCAGTTCTTC

J: TRBJ2-1
V: TRBV30
size: many
D: TRBD2
length: 15
CDR3: CAWSVSSGRASEQFF
DNA: TGTGCCTGGAGTGTATCGAGCGGGAGGGCGAGTGAGCAGTTCTTC

J: TRBJ2-3
V: TRBV25-1
size: NA
D: NA
length: 12
CDR3: CASDTGGRGRYF
DNA: TGTGCCAGCGACACAGGGGGGAGGGGTCGGTATTTT

J: TRBJ2-7
V: TRBV11-2
size: NA
D: TRBD2
length: 15
CDR3: CASSLGGGRAHEQYF
DNA: TGTGCCAGCAGCCTCGGTGGGGGGAGGGCCCACGAGCAGTACTTC

J: TRBJ2-7
V: TRBV10-2
size: NA
D: TRBD2
length: 14
CDR3: CATQTSASSYEQYF
DNA: TGCGCCACCCAGACTAGCGCTTCCTCCTACGAGCAGTACTTC

J: TRBJ1-2
V: TRBV3-1
size: few
D: NA
length: 18
CDR3: CASSQERWETPGRYGYTF
DNA: TGTGCCAGCAGCCAAGAACGGTGGGAAACTCCAGGGAGATATGGCTACACCTTC

J: TRBJ2-2
V: TRBV4-2
size: NA
D: NA
length: 15
CDR3: CASSSSVSTTGELFF
DNA: TGTGCCAGCAGCTCTAGCGTCTCAACCACCGGGGAGCTGTTTTTT

J: TRBJ2-5
V: TRBV20-1
size: many
D: TRBD2
length: 16
CDR3: CSARVGLAVYQETQYF
DNA: TGCAGTGCTAGAGTGGGACTAGCGGTTTACCAAGAGACCCAGTACTTC

J: TRBJ2-1
V: TRBV20-1
size: many
D: TRBD1
length: 15
CDR3: CSAKKDRAPGNEQFF
DNA: TGCAGTGCTAAGAAGGACAGGGCCCCGGGGAATGAGCAGTTCTTC

J: TRBJ2-1
V: TRBV12-3/TRBV12-4
size: many
D: TRBD2
length: 19
CDR3: CASSLEYSGRAIKYNEQFF
DNA: TGTGCCAGCAGTTTAGAGTATAGCGGGAGGGCCATAAAGTACAATGAGCAGTTCTTC

J: TRBJ1-2
V: TRBV15
size: NA
D: TRBD1
length: 13
CDR3: CATSRDRAYGYTF
DNA: TGTGCCACCAGCAGGGACAGGGCCTATGGCTACACCTTC

J: TRBJ1-2
V: TRBV6-1
size: many
D: NA
length: 13
CDR3: CASIDPGNYGYTF
DNA: TGTGCCAGCATTGATCCGGGCAACTATGGCTACACCTTC

J: TRBJ1-5
V: TRBV28
size: many
D: NA
length: 17
CDR3: CASSVGLRGALNQPQHF
DNA: TGTGCCAGCAGCGTAGGCCTTAGGGGGGCCTTAAATCAGCCCCAGCATTTT

J: TRBJ1-2
V: TRBV6-9
size: NA
D: NA
length: 15
CDR3: CASSYPPLGVYGYTF
DNA: TGTGCCAGCAGTTACCCCCCGTTGGGGGTCTATGGCTACACCTTC

J: TRBJ1-1
V: TRBV11-2
size: many
D: NA
length: 14
CDR3: CASSLGLGRTEAFF
DNA: TGTGCCAGCAGCTTAGGGTTGGGGCGGACTGAAGCTTTCTTT

J: TRBJ2-7
V: TRBV19
size: few
D: TRBD1
length: 15
CDR3: CASSMLWDSSYEQYF
DNA: TGTGCCAGTAGTATGTTATGGGACAGTTCCTACGAGCAGTACTTC

J: TRBJ2-1
V: TRBV19
size: NA
D: TRBD2
length: 16
CDR3: CASSIDPGLAGVEQFF
DNA: TGTGCCAGTAGTATAGATCCAGGGCTAGCGGGAGTTGAGCAGTTCTTC

J: TRBJ2-6
V: TRBV11-2
size: NA
D: TRBD1
length: 15
CDR3: CASSTNRGGANVLTF
DNA: TGTGCCAGCAGTACAAACAGGGGTGGGGCCAACGTCCTGACTTTC